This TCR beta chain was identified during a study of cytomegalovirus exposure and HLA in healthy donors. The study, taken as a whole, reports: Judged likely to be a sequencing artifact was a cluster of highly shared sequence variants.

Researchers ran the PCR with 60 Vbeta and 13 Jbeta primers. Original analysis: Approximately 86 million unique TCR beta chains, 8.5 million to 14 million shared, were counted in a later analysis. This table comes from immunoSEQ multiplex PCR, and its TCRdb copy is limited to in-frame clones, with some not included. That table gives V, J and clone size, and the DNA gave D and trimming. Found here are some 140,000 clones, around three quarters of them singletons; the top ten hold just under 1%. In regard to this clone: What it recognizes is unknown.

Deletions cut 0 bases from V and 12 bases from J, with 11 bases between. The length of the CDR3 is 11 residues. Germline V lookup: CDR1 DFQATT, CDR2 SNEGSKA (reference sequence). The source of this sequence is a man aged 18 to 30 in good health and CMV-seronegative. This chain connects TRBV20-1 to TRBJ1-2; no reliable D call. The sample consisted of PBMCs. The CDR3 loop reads CSARDSGSDTF. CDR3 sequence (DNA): TGCAGTGCTAGAGATTCGGGGTCCGACACCTTC.